This T cell receptor (beta chain) was profiled in a study of cytomegalovirus exposure and HLA in healthy donors. General observations from the study: Later on, an analysis tied over 15,000 TCR beta sequences to HLA alleles at 0.05 false discovery rate. For most TCR beta V segments, an earlier analysis put the productive rate at about 90% or about 30% of the time. While the bulk of TCR sequences proved rare, some public TCRs turned up in many donors.

Trimming left V 1 base short and J 5 bases short, with 11 bases between. The CDR3 has 14 residues. The germline V gene has CDR1 MNHNS and CDR2 SASEGT. Both 60 Vbeta primers and 13 Jbeta primers went into the PCR. Sequencing used immunoSEQ multiplex PCR; TCRdb keeps in-frame clones, though not all of them. The sample has over 90,000 clones; 65% to 85% are singletons. To note about this clone: Antigen specificity is unknown.

Specimen: PBMCs. The chain is built from TRBV6-1 and TRBJ1-1; D ambiguous. This clonotype was sampled from a woman aged 60-75 years in good health and CMV-seropositive. The CDR3 sequence is CASSEGWASTEAFF. The CDR3 nucleotides are TGTGCCAGCAGTGAAGGTTGGGCGAGTACTGAAGCTTTCTTT.